One and the same sample provided the 21 T cell receptor beta chains below, sequenced in a study of sequential checkpoint blockade in melanoma. Repertoires were generated with immunoSEQ multiplex PCR, while TCRdb's copy carries only in-frame clones and drops some. This sample has under 25,000 clones; around 67% occur once, and the top ten carry around 21%. Treatment here: randomized to nivolumab then ipilimumab (arm A) or the reverse (arm B). The specimen comprised CD8+ T cells sorted from blood (inferred from file names), sampled from a patient given nivolumab and ipilimumab in sequence. The receptor source for this set is a human donor with melanoma.

The chain couples TRBV18 to TRBJ2-1, with 7 bases matching TRBD2. There are 17 residues in the CDR3. Germline V gene data show CDR1 as KGHSH and CDR2 as LQKENI. J lost 0 bases, V lost 6 bases, and 11 bases had no gene match. The chain's CDR3 is CASSLRQRESSYNEQFF. CDR3 in DNA: TGTGCCAGCTCCCTCCGGCAGCGGGAAAGCTCCTACAATGAGCAGTTCTTC. The whole variable domain, filled in from reference TRBV18 and TRBJ2-1, reads NAGVMQNPRHLVRRRGQEARLRCSPMKGHSHVYWYRQLPEEGLKFMVYLQKENIIDESGMPKERFSAEFPKEGPSILRIQQVVRGDSAAYFCASSLRQRESSYNEQFFGPGTRLTVL.

The gene calls are TRBV5-1 and TRBJ2-7, with D hard to call. This CDR3 region has 11 residues. V was cut by 4 bases and J by 1 base, with 3 bases left in between. Germline V gene lookup returns CDR1 SGHRS and CDR2 YFSETQ. CDR3 amino acids: CASSPSYEQYF. DNA of the CDR3: TGCGCCAGCAGCCCATCCTACGAGCAGTACTTC. Based on the CDR3 plus reference TRBV5-1 and TRBJ2-7, the full variable domain is KAGVTQTPRYLIKTRGQQVTLSCSPISGHRSVSWYQQTPGQGLQFLFEYFSETQRNKGNFPGRFSGRQFSNSRSEMNVSTLELGDSALYLCASSPSYEQYFGPGTRLTVT.

This clone ranks as medium-sized. The rearrangement links TRBV6-1 to TRBJ1-4; 8 bases map to TRBD1. The CDR3 sequence is 16 residues long. J lost 8 bases, V lost 1 base, and 9 bases had no gene match. Germline V gives CDR1 MNHNS, CDR2 SASEGT. The CDR3 DNA reads TGTGCCAGCAGTGAAGGGTGGACAGGGTGGGAAGAAAAACTGTTTTTT. Amino acids: CASSEGWTGWEEKLFF.

This clone occurred once. The chain employs TRBV9 and TRBJ2-7; a possible D gene is TRBD1 (6 bases). V was clipped by 0 bases and J by 3 bases, with 13 bases between them. CDR3 length: 15 residues. CDR1 SGDLS and CDR2 YYNGEE come from the germline V gene. The CDR3 protein is CASSVDWGQGYEQYF. CDR3 nucleotide sequence: TGTGCCAGCAGCGTAGACTGGGGGCAGGGCTACGAGCAGTACTTC. The variable domain in full, with the rest retrieved from reference TRBV9 and TRBJ2-7, is DSGVTQTPKHLITATGQRVTLRCSPRSGDLSVYWYQQSLDQGLQFLIQYYNGEERAKGNILERFSAQQFPDLHSELNLSSLELGDSALYFCASSVDWGQGYEQYFGPGTRLTVT.

The chain recombines TRBV19 with TRBJ2-7; no clear D gene. Per germline, CDR1 LNHDA and CDR2 SQIVND (reference sequence). There are 13 residues in the CDR3. Deletions cut 1 base from V and 4 bases from J, with 8 bases between. In DNA form, the CDR3 reads TGTGCCAGTAGTATAGGGCCATTTTACGAGCAGTACTTC. Translating it yields CASSIGPFYEQYF.

This rearrangement joins TRBV6-1 to TRBJ1-2; D possibly corresponds to TRBD1 (6 bases). Trimming shortened V by 5 bases and J by 8 bases, and 21 bases separated the two germline ends. Germline assignment: CDR1 MNHNS and CDR2 SASEGT. The CDR3 runs to 15 residues. Here the CDR3 DNA reads TGTGCCAGCAGTCCAGAAAATACAGGGCAAGGCGGCTACACCTTC. This encodes CASSPENTGQGGYTF.

The chain carries TRBV7-3 and TRBJ1-4, with 9 positions matching TRBD1. The V and J ends lost 5 bases and 5 bases, in that order; junction bases with no gene match: 12. Germline V CDR1 and CDR2: SGHTA, FQGTGA. This CDR3 has 17 residues. In DNA form, the CDR3 reads TGTGCCAGCAGCGGCCGGGACAGGGCCCACCGGAATGAAAAACTGTTTTTT. As protein: CASSGRDRAHRNEKLFF.

The V call is TRBV4-2, the J call TRBJ2-3; 10 bases agree with TRBD2. With V trimmed by 0 bases and J by 1 base, 1 base remained unmatched. The CDR3 sequence is 16 residues long. Germline-derived CDR1 and CDR2 are LGHNA and YNFKEQ. CDR3 residues: CASSQDLAGGTDTQYF. CDR3 sequence (DNA): TGTGCCAGCAGCCAAGATCTAGCGGGGGGCACAGATACGCAGTATTTT.

The gene calls are TRBV7-8 and TRBJ1-5, with 7 bases fitting TRBD1. The CDR3 sequence is 15 residues long. Germline V gene data show CDR1 as SGHVS and CDR2 as FQNEAQ. V shed 9 bases and J 4 bases; nucleotides not matched to a gene: 12. The CDR3 region has the DNA TGTGCCAGTCGTACAGGGGTCGACACAAATCAGCCCCAGCATTTT. Amino acid sequence: CASRTGVDTNQPQHF.

This chain links TRBV21-1 with TRBJ2-5; the D call in the table, TRBD1, was not verified against the DNA. TRBV21-1 is noted as a pseudogene. CDR3 length: 18 residues. The DNA of the CDR3 is TGTGCCAGCAGCAAATCCCTAAGTGACAGGGGGCACGAAGAGACCCAGTACTTC. Its translation: CASSKSLSDRGHEETQYF.

The chain carries TRBV5-6 and TRBJ2-7, with D maybe TRBD2 (6 bases). CDR1 and CDR2 (germline): SGHDT, YYEEEE. The CDR3 is 14 residues long. Trimming left V 4 bases short and J 3 bases short, with 14 bases between. The CDR3 nucleotides read TGTGCCAGCAGCCTCTGGGGGGACCACTACGAGCAGTACTTC. Encoded protein: CASSLWGDHYEQYF. Drawing the rest from reference TRBV5-6 and TRBJ2-7, the complete variable domain is DAGVTQSPTHLIKTRGQQVTLRCSPKSGHDTVSWYQQALGQGPQFIFQYYEEEERQRGNFPDRFSGHQFPNYSSELNVNALLLGDSALYLCASSLWGDHYEQYFGPGTRLTVT.

J is TRBJ1-5 and V is TRBV28, with a weak D call TRBD1 (5 bases). CDR1 and CDR2 (germline): MDHEN, SYDVKM. This CDR3 region has 15 residues. The ends were cut back, 0 bases at V and 1 base at J, with 7 bases in the middle. The CDR3 region has the DNA TGTGCCAGCAGTTTATGGGGGGGAAGCAATCAGCCCCAGCATTTT. Translating gives CASSLWGGSNQPQHF. Together with reference TRBV28 and TRBJ1-5, the CDR3 gives the full variable domain: DVKVTQSSRYLVKRTGEKVFLECVQDMDHENMFWYRQDPGLGLRLIYFSYDVKMKEKGDIPEGYSVSREKKERFSLILESASTNQTSMYLCASSLWGGSNQPQHFGDGTRLSIL.

CDR3 in amino acids: CASSQDATPPSTDTQYF. The DNA of the CDR3 is TGCGCCAGCAGCCAAGATGCGACTCCTCCTAGCACAGATACGCAGTATTTT. V usage is TRBV4-1 and J usage is TRBJ2-3; D is uncertain. The CDR3 length is 17 residues. With 0 bases removed from V and 0 bases from J, the gap between germline ends came to 13 bases. The germline V gene has CDR1 MGHRA and CDR2 YSYEKL.

This chain connects TRBV5-1 to TRBJ1-2, with TRBD1 matching over 7 bases. The ends lost 4 bases at V and 0 bases at J; junction bases unmatched: 15. The V gene's germline CDR1 is SGHRS and CDR2 YFSETQ. There are 18 residues in the CDR3. The CDR3 reads CASSLIEKLTGSNYGYTF. Written as DNA, the CDR3 is TGCGCCAGCAGCCTAATTGAGAAACTGACAGGGTCTAACTATGGCTACACCTTC.

J is TRBJ2-1 and V is TRBV10-3; 10 bases map to TRBD1. Germline V lookup: CDR1 ENHRY, CDR2 SYGVKD. The J segment lost 1 base and the V segment lost 6 bases, leaving 12 bases of the junction unmatched. This CDR3 has 18 amino acids. The CDR3 nucleotides are TGTGCCATCAGCCCGACAGGGGGCTCGATGTCATCCTACAATGAGCAGTTCTTC. Amino acids: CAISPTGGSMSSYNEQFF.

The rearrangement uses TRBV5-8 and TRBJ2-7; D is possibly TRBD1 (5 bases). Germline CDR1 reads SGHTS; CDR2 reads YDEGEE. CDR3 length: 15 amino acids. Between the trimmed V and J ends, which lost 7 bases and 3 bases, there was a span of 20 bases. In DNA, the CDR3 is TGTGCCAGCCACGGTTGGGGCCCCCTACTCTACGAGCAGTACTTC. The encoded protein is CASHGWGPLLYEQYF.

The chain joins TRBV7-6 to TRBJ2-2; 9 nucleotides line up with TRBD1. The germline CDR1 and CDR2 sequences are SGHVS and FNYEAQ. After removal of 8 bases from V and 9 bases from J, the junction contained 16 bases not matched to a gene. The CDR3 covers 16 residues. As DNA, the CDR3 is TGTGCCAGCGGAACCCGGGACAGGGAACTCGCAAGGGAGCTGTTTTTT. Protein product: CASGTRDRELARELFF.

The chain combines TRBV7-2 with TRBJ2-7, with TRBD2 matching 14 bases. CDR1 SGHTA and CDR2 FQGNSA come from the germline V gene. Unmatched junction bases numbered 7, after V lost 5 bases and J lost 4 bases. This CDR3 has 16 residues. For the CDR3, the DNA is TGTGCCAGCAGCACGAGGACTAGCGGGAGGCTGTACGAGCAGTACTTC. Translation: CASSTRTSGRLYEQYF. The variable domain in full, completed from reference TRBV7-2 and TRBJ2-7, reads GAGVSQSPSNKVTEKGKDVELRCDPISGHTALYWYRQSLGQGLEFLIYFQGNSAPDKSGLPSDRFSAERTGGSVSTLTIQRTQQEDSAVYLCASSTRTSGRLYEQYFGPGTRLTVT.

This clone has a handful of counts. J is TRBJ2-7 and V is TRBV27; tentative D call: TRBD1 (6 bases). The CDR3 is 14 amino acids. Germline assignment: CDR1 MNHEY and CDR2 SMNVEV (reference sequence). V shed 4 bases and J shed 0 bases, with 10 bases lying between them. CDR3 nucleotide sequence: TGTGCCAGCAGTTACGAGGACAGCTCCTACGAGCAGTACTTC. Translating gives CASSYEDSSYEQYF.

The genes are TRBV6-5 and TRBJ2-1; 7 nucleotides match TRBD2. V gave up 0 bases and J gave up 1 base; unmatched junction bases: 3. The CDR3 covers 16 residues. From germline, CDR1 is MNHEY and CDR2 SVGAGI. The CDR3 protein is CASSYSGLNSYNEQFF. The DNA for the CDR3 is TGTGCCAGCAGTTACTCGGGACTAAATTCCTACAATGAGCAGTTCTTC.

V usage is TRBV7-9 and J usage is TRBJ1-4; 9 bases fit TRBD1. The CDR3 runs 15 residues. The germline V gene encodes CDR1 SEHNR and CDR2 FQNEAQ (reference sequence). J was trimmed by 5 bases and V by 4 bases; bases with no gene match: 5. This chain's CDR3 is CASSSTGGPNEKLFF. The CDR3 nucleotides read TGTGCCAGCAGCTCCACAGGGGGCCCAAATGAAAAACTGTTTTTT.